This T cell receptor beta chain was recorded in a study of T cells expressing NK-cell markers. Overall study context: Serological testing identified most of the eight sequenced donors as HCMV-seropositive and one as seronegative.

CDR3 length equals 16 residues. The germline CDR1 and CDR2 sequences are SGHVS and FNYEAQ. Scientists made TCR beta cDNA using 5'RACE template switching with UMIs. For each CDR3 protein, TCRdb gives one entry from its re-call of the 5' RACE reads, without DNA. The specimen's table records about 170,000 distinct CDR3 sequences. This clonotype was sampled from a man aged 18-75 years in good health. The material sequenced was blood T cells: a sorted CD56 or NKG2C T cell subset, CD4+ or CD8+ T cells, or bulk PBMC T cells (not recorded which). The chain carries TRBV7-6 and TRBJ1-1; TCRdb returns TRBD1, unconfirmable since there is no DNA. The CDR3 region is CASSQIPGTQNTEAFF.